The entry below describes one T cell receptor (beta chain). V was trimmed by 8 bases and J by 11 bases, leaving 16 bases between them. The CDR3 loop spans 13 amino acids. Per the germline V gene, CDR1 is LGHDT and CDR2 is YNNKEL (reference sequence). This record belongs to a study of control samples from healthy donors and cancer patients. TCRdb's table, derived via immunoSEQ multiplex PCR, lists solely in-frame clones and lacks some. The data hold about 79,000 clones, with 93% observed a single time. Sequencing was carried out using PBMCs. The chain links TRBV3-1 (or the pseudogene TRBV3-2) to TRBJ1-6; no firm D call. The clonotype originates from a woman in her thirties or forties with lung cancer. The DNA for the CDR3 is TGTGCCAGCCGACGAGGCGGAAGGGCACCCCTCCACTTT. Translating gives CASRRGGRAPLHF.